A selection of T cell receptor beta chains follows, all from one sample in a study of T-cell reconstitution after alpha-beta-depleted transplantation in children. TCRdb ran MiXCR on the PCR reads and lists one entry per CDR3 protein. Among 300,000 to 350,000 distinct CDR3 sequences listed, about a quarter were seen once. The sequencing here drew on PBMCs, mostly from graft donor cells, taken 180 days after TCRalphabeta/CD19-depleted stem cell transplant. These receptors were obtained from a male patient younger than 18 who had a stem cell transplant for acute lymphoblastic leukemia, so the T cells may come from the graft donor. Both conserved end residues are part of each CDR3. Some rows mark clone size as missing; the rest say once, few, many or name a class of expanded clone.

V gene: TRBV20-1; CDR3 length: 14; clone size: .; J gene: TRBJ2-5; CDR3 protein: CSASASGQSETQYF
V gene: TRBV5-1; CDR3 length: 13; clone size: .; J gene: TRBJ1-5; CDR3 protein: CASSLYPNQPQHF
V gene: TRBV5-1; CDR3 length: 15; clone size: many; J gene: TRBJ2-7; CDR3 protein: CASSAPGQGSYEQYF
V gene: TRBV5-1; CDR3 length: 14; clone size: few; J gene: TRBJ2-7; CDR3 protein: CASTRGRGSYEQYF
V gene: TRBV29-1; CDR3 length: 16; clone size: few; J gene: TRBJ2-3; CDR3 protein: CSVEVGLAEKTDTQYF
V gene: TRBV19; CDR3 length: 13; clone size: .; J gene: TRBJ2-1; CDR3 protein: CASSHFTGVEHFF
V gene: TRBV10-1; CDR3 length: 14; clone size: few; J gene: TRBJ1-1; CDR3 protein: CASSEDPINTEAFF
V gene: TRBV3-1; CDR3 length: 14; clone size: .; J gene: TRBJ2-3; CDR3 protein: CASSQEEAGDTQYF
V gene: TRBV5-1; CDR3 length: 18; clone size: .; J gene: TRBJ1-5; CDR3 protein: CASSWRDRGHYSNQPQHF
V gene: TRBV20-1; CDR3 length: 13; clone size: .; J gene: TRBJ1-5; CDR3 protein: CSALNSRNQPQHF
V gene: TRBV6-5; CDR3 length: 12; clone size: .; J gene: TRBJ2-7; CDR3 protein: CASSFSFGEQYF
V gene: TRBV13; CDR3 length: 13; clone size: few; J gene: TRBJ2-7; CDR3 protein: CASRPPLQYEQYF
V gene: TRBV7-9; CDR3 length: 16; clone size: once; J gene: TRBJ2-5; CDR3 protein: CASSLGVISRGETQYF
V gene: TRBV7-8; CDR3 length: 14; clone size: .; J gene: TRBJ2-7; CDR3 protein: CASNSIGRAYEQYF
V gene: TRBV6-5; CDR3 length: 12; clone size: .; J gene: TRBJ1-2; CDR3 protein: CASSTRQGGYTF
V gene: TRBV5-1; CDR3 length: 15; clone size: many; J gene: TRBJ2-1; CDR3 protein: CASSRLREGYNEQFF
V gene: TRBV20-1; CDR3 length: 15; clone size: many; J gene: TRBJ2-5; CDR3 protein: CSADSLTEYQETQYF
V gene: TRBV7-8; CDR3 length: 14; clone size: few; J gene: TRBJ2-5; CDR3 protein: CASSFFSGSETQYF
V gene: TRBV3-1; CDR3 length: 14; clone size: .; J gene: TRBJ2-1; CDR3 protein: CASSRTSASNEQFF
V gene: TRBV5-1; CDR3 length: 15; clone size: few; J gene: TRBJ2-3; CDR3 protein: CASSSGTPSTDTQYF
V gene: TRBV15; CDR3 length: 17; clone size: .; J gene: TRBJ2-5; CDR3 protein: CATSRDTRTGLLETQYF
V gene: TRBV13; CDR3 length: 14; clone size: .; J gene: TRBJ1-5; CDR3 protein: CASSLGDIAQPQHF
V gene: TRBV12-3/TRBV12-4; CDR3 length: 16; clone size: .; J gene: TRBJ2-2; CDR3 protein: CASSSGFRSNTGELFF
V gene: TRBV12-3/TRBV12-4; CDR3 length: 14; clone size: .; J gene: TRBJ1-1; CDR3 protein: CASSAGGSGTEAFF
V gene: TRBV9; CDR3 length: 15; clone size: .; J gene: TRBJ2-3; CDR3 protein: CASSVPSGIGDTQYF
V gene: TRBV24-1; CDR3 length: 13; clone size: .; J gene: TRBJ1-2; CDR3 protein: CATSLGSSYGYTF
V gene: TRBV27; CDR3 length: 14; clone size: .; J gene: TRBJ2-5; CDR3 protein: CASSLGRAGETQYF
V gene: TRBV29-1; CDR3 length: 12; clone size: few; J gene: TRBJ2-2; CDR3 protein: CSGQGIGGELFF
V gene: TRBV11-2; CDR3 length: 16; clone size: .; J gene: TRBJ2-3; CDR3 protein: CACSLGLAGATDTQYF
V gene: TRBV6-5; CDR3 length: 13; clone size: .; J gene: TRBJ2-1; CDR3 protein: CASSSTHSNEQFF
V gene: TRBV5-1; CDR3 length: 16; clone size: few; J gene: TRBJ1-6; CDR3 protein: CASRDRVRSYNSPLHF
V gene: TRBV18; CDR3 length: 15; clone size: .; J gene: TRBJ1-4; CDR3 protein: CASSPNGAALEKLFF
V gene: TRBV9; CDR3 length: 15; clone size: many; J gene: TRBJ2-1; CDR3 protein: CASSSGTSGNNEQFF
V gene: TRBV6-1; CDR3 length: 15; clone size: few; J gene: TRBJ1-5; CDR3 protein: CASSLTGVGNQPQHF
V gene: TRBV15; CDR3 length: 17; clone size: few; J gene: TRBJ2-5; CDR3 protein: CATSRGRQGGGQETQYF
V gene: TRBV20-1; CDR3 length: 14; clone size: few; J gene: TRBJ2-3; CDR3 protein: CSARPGPSTDTQYF
V gene: TRBV7-9; CDR3 length: 17; clone size: few; J gene: TRBJ2-7; CDR3 protein: CASSPLAGGVGPREQYF
V gene: TRBV20-1; CDR3 length: 15; clone size: once; J gene: TRBJ2-7; CDR3 protein: CSARDPGTGDYEQYF
V gene: TRBV10-3; CDR3 length: 14; clone size: .; J gene: TRBJ2-7; CDR3 protein: CAIRLAGGTYEQYF
V gene: TRBV7-6; CDR3 length: 15; clone size: many; J gene: TRBJ1-3; CDR3 protein: CASSPTASSGNTIYF
V gene: TRBV7-8; CDR3 length: 15; clone size: few; J gene: TRBJ2-2; CDR3 protein: CASSLDRQRTGELFF
V gene: TRBV6-5; CDR3 length: 16; clone size: .; J gene: TRBJ2-5; CDR3 protein: CASSYRGDQGQETQYF
V gene: TRBV5-5; CDR3 length: 15; clone size: few; J gene: TRBJ1-1; CDR3 protein: CASSLVPGLNTEAFF
V gene: TRBV29-1; CDR3 length: 16; clone size: many; J gene: TRBJ2-1; CDR3 protein: CSVDGTSGRIYNEQFF